What follows are 27 T cell receptor beta chains derived from one specimen sequenced in a study of molecular identifiers for immune sequencing clone quantification. From the PCR reads, TCRdb called clonotypes with MiXCR, one entry per CDR3 protein. The table shows some 590,000 distinct CDR3 sequences, with about 25% occurring only once. Sequences were obtained from naive CD8+ T cells from blood, with Jurkat cell RNA spiked in. Subset: FACS-sorted CD8+CD4-CCR7+CD45RA+ naive T cells. The source of these receptors is a human donor in good health. Some libraries in this study had Jurkat cell RNA spiked in.

Points on this clonotype: Relative to the germline gene, one junction end is altered; a read error may explain this. The chain uses TRBV7-6 and TRBJ2-7; the match to TRBD2 covers 7 bases. This CDR3 is built from 16 residues. Germline CDR1 and CDR2: SGHVS and FNYEAQ. CDR3 in amino acids: CASSPFAGALGYGQYF. For the CDR3, the DNA is TGTGCCAGCAGCCCCTTCGCGGGAGCCTTAGGGTACGGGCAGTACTTC.

Many counts were recorded for this clonotype. V is TRBV3-1 and J is TRBJ2-2; D is unresolved. The length of the CDR3 is 14 residues. Germline lookup yields CDR1 LGHDT and CDR2 YNNKEL (reference sequence). V was shortened by 5 bases and J by 1 base, with 8 bases between the two germline ends. The CDR3 loop is CASSGNRNTGELFF. The CDR3, as DNA: TGTGCCAGCAGCGGAAACAGGAACACCGGGGAGCTGTTTTTT.

V and J are TRBV27 and TRBJ2-7; D is unresolved. The CDR3 has 14 amino acids. The V gene's germline CDR1 is MNHEY and CDR2 SMNVEV (reference sequence). Deletions cut 6 bases from V and 2 bases from J, with 14 bases between. For the CDR3, the DNA is TGTGCCAGCAGCGACCTAGATTCCCCCTACGAGCAGTACTTC. Encoded protein: CASSDLDSPYEQYF.

J is TRBJ1-1 and V is TRBV7-9; possibly TRBD1 for D (5 bases). CDR3 length: 16 residues. From germline, CDR1 is SEHNR and CDR2 FQNEAQ (reference sequence). V lost 2 bases and J 0 bases, leaving 13 bases between the germline ends. The DNA of the CDR3 is TGTGCCAGCAGCTTAAATGGGGGATCCATGAACACTGAAGCTTTCTTT. Its protein is CASSLNGGSMNTEAFF.

The table lists this clonotype with a few counts. This chain uses TRBV20-1 with TRBJ1-1; the match to TRBD1 covers 7 bases. Trimming removed 1 base from V and 4 bases from J; junction bases left unmatched: 9. Germline CDR1 reads DFQATT; CDR2 reads SNEGSKA (reference sequence). The CDR3 loop spans 15 amino acids. CDR3 in DNA: TGCAGTGCTAGAGGTGCCGAGACAGGGAGCACTGAAGCTTTCTTT. Translated, it gives CSARGAETGSTEAFF.

In this sample, this clonotype turned up once. An end of the junction differs from the germline gene, which may be a read error. The J gene is TRBJ2-1, the V gene TRBV12-3 or TRBV12-4; 8 nucleotides match TRBD2. This CDR3 spans 14 amino acids. The CDR3 region is CARSLLAAWDEQFF. CDR3 in DNA: TGTGCCAGGAGTTTACTAGCGGCCTGGGATGAGCAGTTCTTC.

In its sample, this clonotype was seen many times. The V gene is TRBV12-3 or TRBV12-4, the J gene TRBJ2-5, with 9 bases matching TRBD1. V lost 7 bases to trimming and J lost 3 bases; unmatched junction nucleotides: 9. The CDR3 contains 15 residues. CDR3 DNA: TGTGCCAGCACCCCCGGGACAGGGCGCGAAGAGACCCAGTACTTC. Its translation: CASTPGTGREETQYF.

In its sample, this clonotype was seen a few times. The rearrangement links TRBV11-2 to TRBJ1-1, with D unresolved. Germline loops: CDR1 SGHAT, CDR2 FQNNGV. The CDR3 is 15 residues long. V was cut by 7 bases and J by 0 bases, with 15 bases left in between. CDR3 region: CASKYRSLMNTEAFF. The DNA for the CDR3 is TGTGCCAGCAAATACAGATCCCTCATGAACACTGAAGCTTTCTTT.

This rearrangement joins TRBV27 to TRBJ2-5, with TRBD2 matching over 8 bases. Germline CDR1 MNHEY, CDR2 SMNVEV (reference sequence). This CDR3 comprises 16 residues. J was trimmed by 3 bases and V by 6 bases; bases with no gene match: 12. For the CDR3, the DNA is TGTGCCAGCAGCCTATTAGCGGGACTGAAGAAAGAGACCCAGTACTTC. Translated, it gives CASSLLAGLKKETQYF.

The gene calls are TRBV5-1 and TRBJ2-1; 13 bases are shared with TRBD2. This CDR3 is 15 amino acids long. Germline CDR1 SGHRS, CDR2 YFSETQ. After removal of 3 bases from V and 6 bases from J, the junction contained 3 bases not matched to a gene. CDR3 loop: CASSWGLAGTNEQFF. The CDR3 DNA is TGCGCCAGCAGCTGGGGACTAGCGGGAACCAATGAGCAGTTCTTC. The full variable domain, rest sourced from reference TRBV5-1 and TRBJ2-1, is KAGVTQTPRYLIKTRGQQVTLSCSPISGHRSVSWYQQTPGQGLQFLFEYFSETQRNKGNFPGRFSGRQFSNSRSEMNVSTLELGDSALYLCASSWGLAGTNEQFFGPGTRLTVL.

Note on this clonotype: A single base separates this from a much larger clone, so it may be a read error. This sequence joins TRBV29-1 and TRBJ2-7; D tentatively reads TRBD1 or TRBD2 (5 bases each). V lost 8 bases and J lost 9, with 20 bases in between. The CDR3 length is 12 residues. Germline CDR1 is SQVTM and CDR2 is ANQGSEA. The CDR3 is CSSLDGTRGQYF. The CDR3 DNA follows: TGCAGCAGCCTGGACGGTACGAGGGGGCAGTACTTC.

Note on this clonotype: A clone one base away is much larger, so this may be a read error. The V and J genes are TRBV11-2 and TRBJ2-7; 9 positions match TRBD1. The CDR3 consists of 16 residues. Per germline, CDR1 SGHAT and CDR2 FQNNGV. The DNA of the CDR3 is TGTGCCAGCCGCTTAGATCCGGGACAGGGCACCTACGAGCAGTACTTC. It is translated as CASRLDPGQGTYEQYF.

This clonotype was counted between two and nine times. The chain is built from TRBV27 and TRBJ2-1, with a tentative D call TRBD1 (5 bases). Germline assignment: CDR1 MNHEY and CDR2 SMNVEV (reference sequence). With 3 bases removed from V and 7 bases from J, the gap between germline ends came to 10 bases. This CDR3 is built from 13 residues. Written as DNA, the CDR3 is TGTGCCAGCAGTTTCGACAGTACGAATGAGCAGTTCTTC. Amino acids: CASSFDSTNEQFF.

On this clonotype: A much more abundant neighbour one base away suggests this may be a read error. The V gene is TRBV10-3, the J gene TRBJ2-3, with 7 nucleotides matching TRBD2. CDR1 and CDR2 (germline): ENHRY, SYGVKD. The CDR3 has 15 amino acids. The CDR3 spells CAISLSGASIDTQYF. The CDR3 DNA is TGTGCCATCAGCCTAAGCGGGGCTAGCATAGATACGCAGTATTTT.

The chain recombines TRBV5-1 with TRBJ2-3; 10 nucleotides align to TRBD2. This CDR3 spans 18 amino acids. CDR1 is SGHRS, CDR2 YFSETQ, per germline. After removal of 2 bases from V and 2 bases from J, the junction contained 11 bases not matched to a gene. The CDR3 bases are TGCGCCAGCAGCTTACGTACTAGCGGGGAGCTCGACACAGATACGCAGTATTTT. It encodes CASSLRTSGELDTDTQYF.

This chain connects TRBV4-3 to TRBJ2-7; D is perhaps TRBD1 (5 bases). CDR1 and CDR2 from the germline V gene are LGHNA and YSLEER. Trimming removed 0 bases from V and 3 bases from J, with 15 bases in between. The CDR3 covers 16 residues. This chain's CDR3 is CASSQEWQGLVYEQYF. CDR3 sequence (DNA): TGCGCCAGCAGCCAAGAATGGCAGGGTCTCGTCTACGAGCAGTACTTC.

This clonotype was seen a handful of times. The chain joins TRBV20-1 to TRBJ2-1; tentative D call: TRBD1 (5 bases). This CDR3 is 14 amino acids long. The germline V and J ends were trimmed by 0 bases and 4 bases, with 10 bases remaining between them. Looked up from germline, CDR1 is DFQATT and CDR2 is SNEGSKA (reference sequence). The CDR3 DNA is TGCAGTGCTAGAGACTACAGGCAGTACAATGAGCAGTTCTTC. It specifies CSARDYRQYNEQFF.

This clonotype came up a few times. The junction does not match germline at one end; this may be a read error. V is TRBV20-1 and J is TRBJ2-7, with 9 nucleotides matching TRBD2. The germline gives CDR1 DFQATT, CDR2 SNEGSKA (reference sequence). The CDR3 loop spans 15 amino acids. The CDR3 DNA follows: TGCGGTGCTAGTACGGGACTAGCCCCAGGGAACGAGCAGTACTTC. It is translated as CGASTGLAPGNEQYF.

The chain has TRBV11-2 and TRBJ1-1; D not resolved. V was shortened by 5 bases and J by 6 bases, with 7 bases between the two germline ends. This CDR3 comprises 11 residues. Germline assignment: CDR1 SGHAT and CDR2 FQNNGV. The CDR3 nucleotides read TGTGCCAGCAGCATGACCCCTGAAGCTTTCTTT. Protein sequence: CASSMTPEAFF.

This chain links TRBV7-7 with TRBJ2-3; 11 nucleotides agree with TRBD2. Trimming took 5 bases from V and 4 from J; bases not matched to a gene: 8. Per germline, CDR1 SSHAT and CDR2 FNYEAQ (reference sequence). The CDR3 is 16 residues long. The CDR3 DNA follows: TGTGCCAGCAGCCGATTTAGCGGGGGGGCAGCAGATACGCAGTATTTT. Translating gives CASSRFSGGAADTQYF. The complete variable domain, with remaining parts taken from reference TRBV7-7 and TRBJ2-3, reads GAGVSQSPRYKVTKRGQDVTLRCDPISSHATLYWYQQALGQGPEFLTYFNYEAQPDKSGLPSDRFSAERPEGSISTLTIQRTEQRDSAMYRCASSRFSGGAADTQYFGPGTRLTVL.

With regard to this clonotype: A read error may be the cause here, since a much bigger clone is one base away. The V gene is TRBV15, the J gene TRBJ2-7; TRBD1 might be the D (6 bases). CDR1 LNHNV and CDR2 YYDKDF come from the germline V gene (reference sequence). V dropped 4 bases and J dropped 2 bases, with 12 bases sitting between them. The CDR3 runs 14 residues. In DNA, the CDR3 is TGTGCCACCAGCACAAGGCCAGGGGCCTACGAGCAGTACTTC. It yields the protein CATSTRPGAYEQYF.

At least ten counts were recorded for this clonotype. This chain uses TRBV11-2 with TRBJ2-1; D not resolved. Germline lookup yields CDR1 SGHAT and CDR2 FQNNGV. The V end lost 3 bases, the J end lost 8 bases, and 8 bases lay between the germline ends. The CDR3 consists of 12 residues. For the CDR3, the DNA is TGTGCCAGCAGCTTTTTAAGGGATGAGCAGTTCTTC. It is translated as CASSFLRDEQFF.

Only a few counts were recorded for this clonotype. The V call is TRBV6-5, the J call TRBJ2-3; D remains unclear. This CDR3 is built from 17 residues. The V end lost 0 bases, the J end lost 0 bases, and 13 bases lay between the germline ends. Germline V gene data show CDR1 as MNHEY and CDR2 as SVGAGI. The CDR3 DNA reads TGTGCCAGCAGTTACTCAGGCGGCAGCCCTAGCACAGATACGCAGTATTTT. Translation gives CASSYSGGSPSTDTQYF.

This chain links TRBV7-9 with TRBJ1-1; weak D call: TRBD1 (6 bases). Germline loops: CDR1 SEHNR, CDR2 FQNEAQ (reference sequence). The germline V and J ends were trimmed by 5 bases and 1 base, with 11 bases remaining between them. This CDR3 region has 14 residues. The CDR3 loop reads CASSQTTGNTEAFF. CDR3 DNA: TGTGCCAGCAGCCAAACGACAGGGAACACTGAAGCTTTCTTT.

This clonotype was recorded many times. V and J are TRBV30 and TRBJ2-7; D is possibly TRBD1 (5 bases). CDR3 length: 13 amino acids. Trimming cost V 0 bases and J 2 bases, with 8 bases left between them. In germline, CDR1 is GTSNPN, CDR2 SVGIG (reference sequence). As DNA, the CDR3 is TGTGCCTGGAGTGTTAGCAGGGCCTACGAGCAGTACTTC. Translated: CAWSVSRAYEQYF.

This clonotype was found many times. This sequence joins TRBV7-9 and TRBJ1-5; D is unresolved. This CDR3 is built from 12 residues. Germline CDR1 is SEHNR and CDR2 is FQNEAQ (reference sequence). Trimming left V 5 bases short and J 6 bases short, with 8 bases between. The CDR3 DNA reads TGTGCCAGCAGCGGGCGGGGTCAGCCCCAGCATTTT. Translated, it gives CASSGRGQPQHF.

This clonotype has only a few counts. With a much larger clone just one base away, this may be a read error. This sequence joins TRBV29-1 and TRBJ1-2, with unresolved D. The V and J ends lost 7 bases and 9 bases respectively, with 27 bases between them. The CDR3 is made up of 15 amino acids. Germline values: CDR1 SQVTM, CDR2 ANQGSEA. The CDR3: CSAIVPPTEPHRYTF. CDR3 nucleotides: TGCAGCGCCATTGTACCCCCCACAGAGCCCCATCGCTACACCTTC.